This T cell receptor (beta chain) was documented in a study of shared clonotypes between healthy human individuals. Study outcomes and limitations: Clonotypes shared by all four donors outscored non-shared clonotypes in generation probability.

Of note for this clone: Its antigen is unidentified.

Using immunoSEQ multiplex PCR, the repertoire was profiled, and TCRdb retains in-frame clones only, with some absent. The sample records fewer than 850,000 clones, roughly 88% being singletons. The CDR3 runs to 16 residues. Germline V gene sequence: CDR1 MGHRA, CDR2 YSYEKL. J lost 1 base, V lost 1 base, and 3 bases had no gene match. The receptor was derived from a man between 18 and 29 years old in good health. Some clones in this sample may be carry-over from other donors' samples. The V gene is TRBV4-1, the J gene TRBJ2-1; TRBD1 aligns across 8 bases. The material sequenced was memory CD8+ T cells from PBMCs. Subset specified: CD45RO+ cells pooled with CCR7-negative TemRA cells. The CDR3 region has the DNA TGCGCCAGCAGCCAAGGCAGGGGGCGATCCTACAATGAGCAGTTCTTC. Encoded protein: CASSQGRGRSYNEQFF.